The clone carrying this T cell receptor (beta chain) was counted at least ten times. Its target is not known. The source of the sample is a study of neurological immune-mediated disorders. Synthesis of cDNA was performed by 5'RACE using 10-nucleotide random UMIs. TCRdb re-called the 5' RACE reads through MiXCR, storing one row per CDR3 protein. The repertoire consists of 53,000 or so distinct CDR3 sequences, with roughly 8% occurring once and the leading ten covering 1.5% to 2%. Study-wide results and limits: The most TCR clonal expansion was seen in HTLV-1-associated myelopathy, and the least was seen in multiple sclerosis, which fell below healthy controls.

Time point: longitudinal time-point 3. Healthy controls comprised blood bank volunteers in Maryland, USA. Unsorted libraries were generated from 2 million PBMCs. These cells had been stored in RNAlater at -80 C. CDR1 SQVTM and CDR2 ANQGSEA come from the germline V gene. The CDR3 consists of 13 residues. The ends were cut back, 4 bases at V and 6 bases at J, with 13 bases in the middle. The clonotype was recovered from a woman in her forties in good health. The rearrangement links TRBV29-1 to TRBJ1-5; D may be TRBD1 (5 bases). The sequenced sample consisted of PBMCs. DNA of the CDR3: TGCAGCGTTGCCAAGGGGAACGGTCAGCCCCAGCATTTT. This encodes CSVAKGNGQPQHF.